This T cell receptor beta chain was identified in a study of early T cells in non-severe SARS-CoV-2 infection. The overall study: Sequencing input comprised bulk RNA from unsorted whole blood; chain pairing was not available. Study-wide results and limits: VDJdb matching skewed toward anti-spike CD8 responses, missing private and CD4 specificities.

This clonotype was counted at least ten times. Its cognate antigen is unknown. Trimming removed 5 bases from V and 4 bases from J, with 9 bases in between. The germline CDR1 and CDR2 sequences are SEHNR and FQNEAQ (reference sequence). The CDR3 is 12 amino acids. Unique molecular identifiers (one per individual cDNA molecule) were attached. TCRdb called the 5' RACE reads again in MiXCR, with one record for every CDR3 protein. The repertoire consists of about 70,000 distinct CDR3 sequences, with about 11% occurring once and the leading ten covering approximately 4.5%. What was sequenced was whole blood. This TCR was recovered from an adult who was a healthcare worker with PCR-confirmed SARS-CoV-2 infection or an uninfected control (not recorded which). J is TRBJ2-7 and V is TRBV7-9; D not certain. CDR3 bases: TGTGCCAGCAGCGTCGACCAGTACGAGCAGTACTTC. Its protein product is CASSVDQYEQYF.